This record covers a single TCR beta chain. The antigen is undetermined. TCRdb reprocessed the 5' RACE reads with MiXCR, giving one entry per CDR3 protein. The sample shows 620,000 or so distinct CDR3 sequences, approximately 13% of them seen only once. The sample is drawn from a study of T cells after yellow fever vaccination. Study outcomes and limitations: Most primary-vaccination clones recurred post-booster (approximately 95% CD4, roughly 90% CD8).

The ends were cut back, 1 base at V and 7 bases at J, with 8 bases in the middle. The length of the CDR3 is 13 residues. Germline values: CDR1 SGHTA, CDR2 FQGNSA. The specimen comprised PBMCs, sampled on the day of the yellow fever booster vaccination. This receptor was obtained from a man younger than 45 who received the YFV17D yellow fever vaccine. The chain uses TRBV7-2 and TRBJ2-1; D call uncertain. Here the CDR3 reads CASSLEYLNEQFF. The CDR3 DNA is TGTGCCAGCAGCTTAGAGTACCTAAATGAGCAGTTCTTC.